This T cell receptor (beta chain) originates from a study of cytomegalovirus exposure and HLA in healthy donors. Per the germline V gene, CDR1 is GTSNPN and CDR2 is SVGIG (reference sequence). The CDR3 contains 14 residues. V was trimmed by 4 bases and J by 6 bases, leaving 19 bases between them. PCR employed 60 Vbeta and 13 Jbeta primers. This table comes from immunoSEQ multiplex PCR, and its TCRdb copy is limited to in-frame clones, with some not included. The data show 150,000 to 200,000 clones, more than 65% seen once. The receptor comes from a man aged 18 to 29 in good health and CMV-seropositive. This sequence joins TRBV30 and TRBJ2-7, with D perhaps matching TRBD2 (6 bases). Material: PBMCs. The CDR3 protein is CAWTIGGNNCEQYF. The CDR3 coding sequence is TGTGCCTGGACGATTGGAGGGAATAACTGCGAGCAGTACTTC.